This entry features one T cell receptor (beta chain) sequence. These data originate in a study of blood T cell repertoires in COVID-19. In the authors' methods: Using reference gene primer amplification, nucleated cell counts were estimated. The method was immunoSEQ multiplex PCR; TCRdb's version includes in-frame clones alone and lacks a portion of them. That table supplies the V and J calls and clone size; D and trimming were determined from the DNA. The sample includes over 150,000 clones, more than 75% of them seen just once. Trimming at V came to 5 bases and at J to 6 bases, leaving 8 bases not matched to a gene. Germline V gene data show CDR1 as MDHEN and CDR2 as SYDVKM. The CDR3 loop spans 15 amino acids.

The sample was peripheral blood. This clonotype originated in a man in his sixties with COVID-19, enrolled during active disease. This chain joins TRBV28 and TRBJ1-5; 9 bases fit TRBD1. CDR3 sequence reads: CASSPQGQGGQPQHF. For the CDR3, the DNA is TGTGCCAGCAGTCCCCAGGGACAGGGAGGTCAGCCCCAGCATTTT.